This T cell receptor beta chain stems from a study of cytomegalovirus exposure and HLA in healthy donors. Study-wide points: V- and J-gene trimming of TCR beta was linked (in a later analysis) to a missense DCLRE1C variant. CMV serostatus was the sole immune exposure information available. Clonal expansion was found to be greater in HLA-associated TCR beta chains than in equally common others in a later analysis.

As concerns this clone: Antigen specificity is unknown.

PCR primers comprised 60 Vbeta and 13 Jbeta primers. In the original analysis: In a later analysis, some 10 million of 83 million or so unique beta chains occurred in at least two donors. Sequencing was performed with immunoSEQ multiplex PCR; in TCRdb, only in-frame clones are kept and a portion is missing. V, J and clone size are taken as reported in that table, and D and trimming were inferred from the DNA itself. The table lists 150,000 to 200,000 clones, approximately 80% of them singletons. V was clipped by 2 bases and J by 2 bases, with 9 bases between them. CDR1 and CDR2 (germline): ENHRY, SYGVKD. The CDR3 covers 14 residues.

The material sequenced was PBMCs. The TCR sequence derives from a woman between 35 and 50 years old in good health and CMV-seronegative. The rearrangement links TRBV10-3 to TRBJ1-2; TRBD1 might be the D (6 bases). Here the CDR3 DNA reads TGTGCCATCAGTGAGACAACAGGGAACTATGGCTACACCTTC. It encodes CAISETTGNYGYTF.